Following are 21 T cell receptor beta chains from one sample sequenced in a study of T cell repertoires in cytomegalovirus infection (dated by TCRdb to 2018 to 2020). The sample was run on an Illumina HiSeq 1500. TCRdb reprocessed the public reads (quality trimming at Q25 with fastp, clone calling with MiXCR) and kept in-frame beta chains. Each CDR3 protein appears once, grouped with its most common genes and DNA. This sample has hundreds of thousands of distinct CDR3 sequences in its table, and 24% of those were observed once. Approximately 8.2% of the sample is held by the ten biggest clonotypes. Input material: CD8+ T cells from PBMCs. The source of these receptors is a human donor in good health (CMV status not recorded). Some clones in this sample may be carry-over from other donors' samples.

This sequence joins TRBV28 and TRBJ2-7, with D perhaps matching TRBD1 (5 bases). Trimming took 5 bases from V and 5 from J, leaving 13 bases between them. CDR3 length: 13 amino acids. Germline lookup yields CDR1 MDHEN and CDR2 SYDVKM. The CDR3 loop reads CASSVSGKDEQYV. CDR3 DNA: TGTGCCAGCAGTGTTTCAGGGAAGGACGAGCAGTACGTC.

The chain carries TRBV20-1 and TRBJ2-1; 8 nucleotides line up with TRBD1. Germline CDR1 DFQATT, CDR2 SNEGSKA (reference sequence). CDR3 length: 16 amino acids. Trimming cost V 0 bases and J 3 bases; bases outside gene matches: 7. The CDR3 region is CSARDRGQVFYNEQFF. In DNA, the CDR3 is TGCAGTGCTAGAGATCGGGGACAGGTCTTCTACAATGAGCAGTTCTTC.

The chain combines TRBV20-1 with TRBJ1-5, with D tentatively TRBD1 (6 bases). Deletions cut 5 bases from V and 2 bases from J, with 19 bases between. This CDR3 has 16 amino acids. CDR1 and CDR2 from the germline V gene are DFQATT and SNEGSKA (reference sequence). The DNA for the CDR3 is TGCAGTGCTTTTGGGACGACAGGTGTAGGCAATCAGCCCCAGCATTTT. It codes for CSAFGTTGVGNQPQHF.

Many counts were recorded for this clonotype. The genes are TRBV7-9 and TRBJ2-7; D is possibly TRBD2 (6 bases). Germline assignment: CDR1 SEHNR and CDR2 FQNEAQ (reference sequence). V dropped 5 bases and J dropped 2 bases, with 19 bases sitting between them. The CDR3 covers 16 residues. CDR3 DNA sequence: TGTGCCAGCAGCAACCCGGGACTCAAATCCACCTACGAGCAGTACGTC. Amino acid sequence: CASSNPGLKSTYEQYV.

This clonotype has just a few counts. V gene TRBV6-2 or TRBV6-3 combines with J gene TRBJ2-1, with D unclear. This CDR3 spans 15 amino acids. V was trimmed by 2 bases and J by 8 bases, leaving 16 bases between them. CDR1 and CDR2 (germline): MNHEY, SVGEGT. The CDR3 reads CASSYEGSRGDEQFF. The CDR3 nucleotides are TGTGCCAGCAGTTACGAAGGTAGCCGTGGGGATGAGCAGTTCTTC.

This clonotype was counted only a few times. The CDR3 coding sequence is TGTGCCAGCAGCTCAACCCGCATCGGTCGGAGGACAGGGGATCCCTACGAGCAGTACTTC. It specifies CASSSTRIGRRTGDPYEQYF. The gene calls are TRBV5-6 and TRBJ2-7; 9 bases match TRBD1. V trimming: 3 bases; J trimming: 2 bases; junction bases outside the gene matches: 21. Germline V lookup: CDR1 SGHDT, CDR2 YYEEEE. This CDR3 comprises 20 residues.

The V gene is TRBV28, the J gene TRBJ1-3; 8 positions match TRBD1. This CDR3 comprises 17 residues. Germline CDR1 and CDR2: MDHEN and SYDVKM. V lost 4 bases and J lost 3; bases outside the gene matches: 11. The CDR3 region has the DNA TGTGCCAGCAGTTCACCCCGGACAGGGACTTTTGGAAACACCATATATTTT. The encoded protein is CASSSPRTGTFGNTIYF.

This clonotype was seen a single time. The CDR3 end shows no conserved phenylalanine or tryptophan, and so a read error is likely. The chain carries TRBV4-1 and TRBJ2-7, with D perhaps TRBD1 or TRBD2 (5 bases each). This CDR3 has 16 amino acids. CDR1 and CDR2 from the germline V gene are MGHRA and YSYEKL. V lost 0 bases and J lost 6, with 18 bases in between. The CDR3 bases are TGCGCCAGCAGCCAAGACGGACTCCCGGGACCCTTCGAGCAGTACTCC. Translated: CASSQDGLPGPFEQYS.

This clonotype was recorded many times. The V gene is TRBV12-3 or TRBV12-4, the J gene TRBJ1-5, with D tentatively TRBD1 (6 bases). With 7 bases removed from V and 6 bases from J, the gap between germline ends came to 10 bases. This CDR3 has 12 amino acids. The CDR3 sequence: CASTGGRQPQHF. CDR3 DNA: TGTGCCAGCACCGGGGGGCGTCAGCCCCAGCATTTT.

Many counts were recorded for this clonotype. In nucleotides, the CDR3 is TGTGCCAGCAGTGAAAGTTCAGGTTCCTACAATGAGCAGTTCTTC. Protein sequence: CASSESSGSYNEQFF. The chain combines TRBV6-1 with TRBJ2-1; D unresolved. This CDR3 has 15 residues. With 2 bases removed from V and 1 base from J, the gap between germline ends came to 9 bases. Per germline, CDR1 MNHNS and CDR2 SASEGT.

This rearrangement joins TRBV6-1 to TRBJ2-2; the match to TRBD1 covers 7 bases. Losses at the gene ends were 7 bases for V and 5 bases for J; bases not matched to a gene: 1. The CDR3 sequence is 12 residues long. Looked up from germline, CDR1 is MNHNS and CDR2 is SASEGT. CDR3 loop: CASTRGTGELFF. The CDR3 nucleotides are TGTGCCAGCACCAGGGGGACCGGGGAGCTGTTTTTT.

The rearrangement uses TRBV12-3 or TRBV12-4 and TRBJ1-1; no clear D gene. The CDR3 spans 13 residues. V lost 6 bases to trimming and J lost 1 base, with 9 bases between them. CDR3 residues: CASSNQKNTEAFF. The CDR3 nucleotides are TGTGCCAGCAGCAATCAGAAGAACACTGAAGCTTTCTTT.

This clonotype turned up a few times. The chain has TRBV29-1 and TRBJ2-3; unclear D gene. The CDR3 extends over 12 amino acids. The V gene's germline CDR1 is SQVTM and CDR2 ANQGSEA. The V and J ends lost 6 bases and 1 base respectively, with 8 bases between them. CDR3 coding DNA: TGCAGCGTGGAATACGGCACAGATACGCAGTATTTT. It is translated as CSVEYGTDTQYF.

Concerning this clonotype: No conserved phenylalanine or tryptophan ends this CDR3, so it is likely a read error. The gene calls are TRBV14 and TRBJ2-2; TRBD1 is a possible D gene (6 bases). CDR3 length equals 17 residues. Germline V gene data show CDR1 as SGHDN and CDR2 as FVKESK. The ends were cut back, 2 bases at V and 2 bases at J, with 15 bases in the middle. CDR3 sequence: CASSQPRQDRNTGELFS. DNA for the CDR3: TGTGCCAGCAGCCAACCAAGACAGGATAGAAACACCGGGGAGCTGTTTTCT.

A word on this clonotype: A read error may account for a junction end that differs from germline. The chain carries TRBV14 and TRBJ1-6, with a possible D match to TRBD1 (5 bases). This CDR3 has 14 amino acids. Germline V gene lookup returns CDR1 SGHDN and CDR2 FVKESK. In DNA, the CDR3 is TGTGTCAGCAGCGCGAGACAGTGGTATTCACCCCTCCACTTT. Its translation: CVSSARQWYSPLHF.

The CDR3 region is CASSFISGLSYNEQFF. The CDR3 bases are TGTGCCAGCAGTTTTATCTCGGGACTGTCGTACAATGAGCAGTTCTTC. This sequence joins TRBV27 and TRBJ2-1; possible D gene TRBD2, 6 bases. Germline values: CDR1 MNHEY, CDR2 SMNVEV (reference sequence). CDR3 length: 16 residues. Trimming stripped 3 bases from V and 4 bases from J, with 16 bases between.

This clonotype came up many times. This rearrangement joins TRBV6-2 or TRBV6-3 to TRBJ1-5; maybe TRBD1 (6 bases). V was trimmed by 6 bases and J by 0 bases, leaving 9 bases between them. Germline CDR1 reads MNHEY; CDR2 reads SVGEGT. The CDR3 contains 14 residues. The CDR3 loop reads CASSEGHSNQPQHF. For the CDR3, the DNA is TGTGCCAGCAGCGAGGGACATAGCAATCAGCCCCAGCATTTT.

CDR3 residues: CSARSPGQGLPYNSPLHF. The CDR3 DNA sequence: TGCAGTGCTAGATCACCGGGACAGGGTCTTCCATATAATTCACCCCTCCACTTT. The gene calls are TRBV20-1 and TRBJ1-6; 9 nucleotides align to TRBD1. J was trimmed by 4 bases and V by 2 bases; bases with no gene match: 12. The CDR3 is 18 amino acids. Germline-derived CDR1 and CDR2 are DFQATT and SNEGSKA (reference sequence).

The chain recombines TRBV2 with TRBJ2-3, with D possibly TRBD1 on 6 matching bases. Trimming left V 3 bases short and J 3 bases short, with 10 bases between. The CDR3 loop spans 14 amino acids. Per germline, CDR1 SNHLY and CDR2 FYNNEI. DNA of the CDR3: TGTGCCAGCAGTGATACAGGGTTTACAGATACGCAGTATTTT. It is translated as CASSDTGFTDTQYF.

This chain connects TRBV7-2 to TRBJ2-7, with D uncertain. The CDR3 covers 14 residues. The V end was cut by 3 bases, the J end by 3 bases, with 12 bases between. Looked up from germline, CDR1 is SGHTA and CDR2 is FQGNSA. The CDR3 here is CASSLELSNYEQYV. The CDR3 coding sequence is TGTGCCAGCAGCTTGGAACTTTCTAACTACGAGCAGTACGTC.

This clonotype was seen more than once but under ten times. V usage is TRBV6-2 or TRBV6-3 and J usage is TRBJ1-5; D is uncertain. Germline V gene lookup returns CDR1 MNHEY and CDR2 SVGEGT. CDR3 length: 15 amino acids. Trimming took off 5 bases at V and 0 bases at J, with 11 bases between the two ends. The DNA of the CDR3 is TGTGCCAGCAGTCTCGGACCGAGTAGCAATCAGCCCCAGCATTTT. It is translated as CASSLGPSSNQPQHF.